The clone carrying this T cell receptor beta chain showed up many times. With 6 bases clipped from V and 6 bases from J, the junction kept 13 bases outside the gene matches. The CDR3 is 16 amino acids. Germline loops: CDR1 ENHRY, CDR2 SYGVKD. The source of the sample is a study of CD8 T cells in ankylosing spondylitis. From the 5' RACE reads, TCRdb called clonotypes with MiXCR, one entry per CDR3 protein. The data show approximately 250,000 distinct CDR3 sequences, approximately 24% seen once. The rearrangement links TRBV10-3 to TRBJ2-3, with TRBD2 matching over 9 bases. Sequencing was carried out using blood, either unsorted or a sorted T cell fraction (not recorded which). The origin of this receptor is a male donor with ankylosing spondylitis or in good health (not recorded which). Here the CDR3 reads CAISSSGAGAVDTQYF. In DNA form, the CDR3 reads TGTGCCATCAGCTCTAGCGGGGCGGGGGCGGTTGATACGCAGTATTTT.